This T cell receptor beta chain appears in the sequencing data of a study of blood T cell repertoires in COVID-19. Original data processing: Estimates of nucleated cell counts were drawn from the amplification of reference gene primers. Data came from immunoSEQ multiplex PCR; TCRdb stores just in-frame clones and leaves some out. V and J calls and clone size are given by that table; D and trimming were obtained from the DNA. The data contain under 300,000 clones, 80% to 90% of them seen just once; the ten biggest clones take up less than 8%. V was cut by 2 bases and J by 4 bases, with 6 bases left in between. The CDR3 extends over 12 amino acids. Germline lookup yields CDR1 GTSNPN and CDR2 SVGIG (reference sequence).

Material: peripheral blood. This receptor was obtained from a man aged 60 to 69 with acute or convalescent COVID-19. The chain couples TRBV30 to TRBJ1-3; D uncertain. CDR3 sequence reads: CAWSPIGNTIYF. Here the CDR3 DNA reads TGTGCCTGGAGTCCCATCGGAAACACCATATATTTT.